A selection of T cell receptor beta chains follows, all from one sample in a study of blood T cell repertoires in COVID-19. Profiling relied on immunoSEQ multiplex PCR, and the TCRdb table lists in-frame clones only, not all of them. The sample contains 200,000 to 300,000 clones, 88% of which appear only once. Sequenced material: peripheral blood. The receptors originated from a man aged 60-69 years who had recovered from COVID-19. Each CDR3 is given with its conserved first and last residue. The order of the fields is J gene, CDR3 length, clone size, D gene, V gene, CDR3 DNA, CDR3 protein. The D gene is left open where the match is weak. Some rows have no size entry. The others give once, few or many, or a class for an expanded clone.

j_call: TRBJ2-7
cdr3_length: 13
clone_size: -
d_call: -
v_call: TRBV7-9
cdr3_nt: TGTGCCAGCAGCAAACCGACGGGGTACGAGCAGTACTTC
cdr3_aa: CASSKPTGYEQYF

j_call: TRBJ2-5
cdr3_length: 16
clone_size: -
d_call: -
v_call: TRBV19
cdr3_nt: TGTGCCAGTAGTATAGTTTACAGCTCAGCTTCAGAGACCCAGTACTTC
cdr3_aa: CASSIVYSSASETQYF

j_call: TRBJ2-7
cdr3_length: 15
clone_size: -
d_call: TRBD1
v_call: TRBV6-6
cdr3_nt: TGTGCCAGCACCGAAATACAGGGGTTGGACAACGAGCAGTACTTC
cdr3_aa: CASTEIQGLDNEQYF

j_call: TRBJ1-2
cdr3_length: 13
clone_size: -
d_call: -
v_call: TRBV30
cdr3_nt: TGTGCCTGGAGTGCTTCTACTATGGCTACACGGACCTTC
cdr3_aa: CAWSASTMATRTF

j_call: TRBJ2-3
cdr3_length: 18
clone_size: -
d_call: TRBD2
v_call: TRBV7-3
cdr3_nt: TGTGCCAGCAGCCCCCGCGTATTAGCGGGGGGACGCACAGATACGCAGTATTTT
cdr3_aa: CASSPRVLAGGRTDTQYF

j_call: TRBJ2-1
cdr3_length: 15
clone_size: -
d_call: -
v_call: TRBV7-2
cdr3_nt: TGTGCCAGCAGCTGGGACTCCGGCTCCTACAATGAGCAGTTCTTC
cdr3_aa: CASSWDSGSYNEQFF

j_call: TRBJ1-2
cdr3_length: 15
clone_size: -
d_call: TRBD1
v_call: TRBV6-5
cdr3_nt: TGTGCCAGCAGCGGACTGACAGGGGGCGCGAGTGGCTACACCTTC
cdr3_aa: CASSGLTGGASGYTF

j_call: TRBJ2-2
cdr3_length: 18
clone_size: -
d_call: TRBD2
v_call: TRBV5-4
cdr3_nt: TGTGCCAGCAGCTTGCGGCTCCTAGCGGGGGCCTACACCGGGGAGCTGTTTTTT
cdr3_aa: CASSLRLLAGAYTGELFF

j_call: TRBJ1-2
cdr3_length: 14
clone_size: -
d_call: -
v_call: TRBV2
cdr3_nt: TGTGCCAGCAGTGAAAACGGCAGGGTCGGTGGCTACACCTTC
cdr3_aa: CASSENGRVGGYTF

j_call: TRBJ1-1
cdr3_length: 15
clone_size: -
d_call: TRBD1
v_call: TRBV7-3
cdr3_nt: TGTGCCAGCAGCCCTCAGGGGGCCTGGGGGACTGAAGCTTTCTTT
cdr3_aa: CASSPQGAWGTEAFF

j_call: TRBJ2-1
cdr3_length: 15
clone_size: once
d_call: TRBD1
v_call: TRBV15
cdr3_nt: TGTGCCACCAGCAGAGGGGGACAGGGGTGGAATGAGCAGTTCTTC
cdr3_aa: CATSRGGQGWNEQFF

j_call: TRBJ2-5
cdr3_length: 14
clone_size: -
d_call: TRBD1
v_call: TRBV7-2
cdr3_nt: TGTGCCAGCAGCCTAACAGGGGTCCAAGAGACCCAGTACTTC
cdr3_aa: CASSLTGVQETQYF

j_call: TRBJ2-3
cdr3_length: 15
clone_size: -
d_call: -
v_call: TRBV19
cdr3_nt: TGTGCCAGTAGTATAGGGGGCTTCGGGCCCACGCCGGGGTATTTT
cdr3_aa: CASSIGGFGPTPGYF

j_call: TRBJ1-6
cdr3_length: 18
clone_size: -
d_call: TRBD1
v_call: TRBV2
cdr3_nt: TGTGCCAGCAGTGCTTACTTCATGGGACAGGGGGCCAATTCACCCCTCCACTTT
cdr3_aa: CASSAYFMGQGANSPLHF

j_call: TRBJ2-2
cdr3_length: 14
clone_size: -
d_call: -
v_call: TRBV28
cdr3_nt: TGTGCCAGCAGGAAACAGGGCCGGACCGGGGAGCTGTTTTTT
cdr3_aa: CASRKQGRTGELFF

j_call: TRBJ1-2
cdr3_length: 12
clone_size: -
d_call: -
v_call: TRBV9
cdr3_nt: TGTGCCAGCAGCCCAGGGGTAGCTGGCTACACCTTC
cdr3_aa: CASSPGVAGYTF